Each of the 11 T cell receptor beta chains below was sequenced from the same sample in a study of T cell repertoires in cytomegalovirus infection. TCRdb re-derived calls from the reads in MiXCR, one entry per CDR3 protein. The sample comprises roughly 920,000 distinct CDR3 sequences, about a third of which are singletons, and 13% rests with the top ten. Antigens of these TCRs are unknown. Source: cultured CD8+ T cells from PBMCs, taken from culture after CMV antigen stimulation. Every receptor here comes from a human donor in good health (CMV status not recorded). Some clones in this sample may be carry-over from other donors' samples.

The table lists this clonotype with many counts. The V call is TRBV12-3 or TRBV12-4, the J call TRBJ1-4; possibly TRBD1 for D (6 bases). Trimming removed 7 bases at V and 5 bases at J, with 17 bases between. CDR3 length: 15 amino acids. CDR3 region: CASTLIQGSNEKLFF. The CDR3 region has the DNA TGTGCCAGCACCCTAATCCAGGGGAGCAATGAAAAACTGTTTTTT.

V is TRBV6-6 and J is TRBJ2-7; D is ambiguous. There are 13 residues in the CDR3. The germline V gene encodes CDR1 MNHNY and CDR2 SVGAGI (reference sequence). V was trimmed by 2 bases and J by 2 bases, leaving 7 bases between them. The CDR3 DNA follows: TGTGCCAGCAGTTACGGCAGTACCTACGAGCAGTACTTC. Protein product: CASSYGSTYEQYF.

The chain employs TRBV19 and TRBJ2-3; D possibly matches TRBD1 or TRBD2 (5 bases each). Trimming removed 5 bases at V and 1 base at J, with 13 bases between. This CDR3 spans 15 amino acids. CDR1 is LNHDA, CDR2 SQIVND, per germline (reference sequence). The CDR3 DNA reads as TGTGCCAGTAGTCCCCTGGGGGTCCGCACAGATACGCAGTATTTT. This gives the protein CASSPLGVRTDTQYF.

Regarding this clonotype: One end of the junction does not line up with germline, which may come from a read error. The V and J genes are TRBV7-4 and TRBJ2-4; no definite D call. Per the germline V gene, CDR1 is SGHVT and CDR2 is SQSDAQ. The CDR3 has 14 residues. CDR3 DNA sequence: TGTGCCAGCAACTTAGGTGCTTTGTGGGACATTCAGTACTTC. It translates to CASNLGALWDIQYF. The full variable domain, its missing parts supplied by reference TRBV7-4 and TRBJ2-4, is GAGVSQSPRYKVAKRGRDVALRCDSISGHVTLYWYRQTLGQGSEVLTYSQSDAQRDKSGRPSGRFSAERPERSVSTLKIQRTEQGDSAVYLCASNLGALWDIQYFGAGTRLSVL.

The chain couples TRBV28 to TRBJ2-3; no clear D. Germline V gives CDR1 MDHEN, CDR2 SYDVKM. Deletions cut 1 base from V and 0 bases from J, with 11 bases between. CDR3 length: 16 residues. The DNA of the CDR3 is TGTGCCAGCAGTTTATTGGTTGCAGCGAGCACAGATACGCAGTATTTT. Its translation is CASSLLVAASTDTQYF.

This chain connects TRBV9 to TRBJ2-6; TRBD1 matches at 9 bases. V shed 6 bases and J 0 bases; nucleotides not matched to a gene: 4. Looked up from germline, CDR1 is SGDLS and CDR2 is YYNGEE. The CDR3 contains 16 residues. The CDR3 nucleotides are TGTGCCAGCATCGGGGACAGGGTCTCTGGGGCCAACGTCCTGACTTTC. Translating gives CASIGDRVSGANVLTF.

This clonotype has just one count. The rearrangement joins TRBV19 to TRBJ1-1, with 7 positions matching TRBD1. The CDR3 consists of 15 residues. Unmatched junction bases numbered 10, after V lost 4 bases and J lost 5 bases. The germline gives CDR1 LNHDA, CDR2 SQIVND (reference sequence). As DNA, the CDR3 is TGTGCCAGTAGTACTTCGAGGGGGCTTATAACTGAAGCTTTCTTT. The encoded protein is CASSTSRGLITEAFF.

V and J are TRBV14 and TRBJ2-1, with 7 bases lining up with TRBD2. J was trimmed by 2 bases and V by 4 bases; bases with no gene match: 11. Per the germline V gene, CDR1 is SGHDN and CDR2 is FVKESK. This CDR3 region has 17 residues. The CDR3 DNA is TGTGCCAGCAGCCCATATTCTTGGGGGGGGGCCTACAATGAGCAGTTCTTC. It is translated as CASSPYSWGGAYNEQFF.

The chain carries TRBV6-2 or TRBV6-3 and TRBJ2-1, with D possibly TRBD2 on 6 matching bases. The CDR3 contains 15 residues. Germline CDR1 is MNHEY and CDR2 is SVGEGT. V gave up 4 bases and J gave up 4 bases, with 14 bases separating them. The CDR3 here is CASSSEGPGYNEQFF. In DNA form, the CDR3 reads TGTGCCAGCAGTTCGGAGGGCCCGGGGTACAATGAGCAGTTCTTC.

This clonotype was seen a few times. The chain uses TRBV27 and TRBJ2-5; 12 nucleotides align to TRBD2. V shed 5 bases, J shed 0 bases, and the junction held 7 bases outside the gene matches. This CDR3 spans 17 amino acids. Germline loops: CDR1 MNHEY, CDR2 SMNVEV (reference sequence). CDR3 nucleotide sequence: TGTGCCAGCAGTACACGGACTAGCGGGGCCTACCAAGAGACCCAGTACTTC. This translates into CASSTRTSGAYQETQYF.

The chain combines TRBV6-5 with TRBJ1-6; D not resolved. The CDR3 spans 13 residues. Germline CDR1 and CDR2: MNHEY and SVGAGI. V was cut by 0 bases and J by 8 bases, with 5 bases left in between. This CDR3 reads CASSYSNDSPLHF. The CDR3 region has the DNA TGTGCCAGCAGTTACTCGAATGATTCACCCCTCCACTTT.